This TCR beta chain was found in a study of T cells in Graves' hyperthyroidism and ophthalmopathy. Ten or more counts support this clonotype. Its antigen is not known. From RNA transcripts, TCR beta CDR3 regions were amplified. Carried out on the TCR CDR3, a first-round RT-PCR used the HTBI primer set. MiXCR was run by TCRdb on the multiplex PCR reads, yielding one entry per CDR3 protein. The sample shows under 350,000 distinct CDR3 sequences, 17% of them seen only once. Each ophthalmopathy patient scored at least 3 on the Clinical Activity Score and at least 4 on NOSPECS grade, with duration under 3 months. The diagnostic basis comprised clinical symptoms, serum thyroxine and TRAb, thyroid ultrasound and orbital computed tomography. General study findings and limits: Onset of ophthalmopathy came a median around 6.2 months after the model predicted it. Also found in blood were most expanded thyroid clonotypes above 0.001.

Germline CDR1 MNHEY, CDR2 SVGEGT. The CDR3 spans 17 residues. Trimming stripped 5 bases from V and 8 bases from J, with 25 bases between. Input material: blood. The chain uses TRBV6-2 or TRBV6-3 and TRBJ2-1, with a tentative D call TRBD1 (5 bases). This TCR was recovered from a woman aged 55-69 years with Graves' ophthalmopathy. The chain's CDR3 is CASSRKLRDAPTDEQFF. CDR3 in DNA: TGTGCCAGCAGTCGAAAACTCAGGGATGCTCCTACAGATGAGCAGTTCTTC.